The T cell receptor (beta chain) described here comes from a study of T cell clusters in autoimmune cytopenias. Regarding the study as a whole: Clustering suggested that physiological T cell clusters were missing in primary autoimmune cytopenia patients.

The CDR3 has 13 residues. CDR1 DFQATT and CDR2 SNEGSKA come from the germline V gene (reference sequence). For this clonotype: The target antigen is unknown.

TRB amplification used around 260 ng of peripheral blood genomic DNA. Multiplex touch-down PCR amplified TRB using TRB-A and TRB-B pools in one tube. With the multiplex PCR reads reprocessed, TCRdb shows one record per CDR3 protein and no DNA. The sample includes 10,000 to 15,000 distinct CDR3 sequences. These same records also appear under a second study, on T cell repertoires in aging, cancer and after chemotherapy. That investigation notes: In cancer patients, declining TCR diversity with age involved lost richness and lost evenness. Median generation probability rose over the chemotherapy interval in each cancer cohort, suggesting rebound thymic output.

The chain joins TRBV20-1 to TRBJ2-7; TCRdb designates TRBD1, a call that cannot be tested without DNA. This TCR was sampled from a human donor in good health. Sequenced: peripheral blood. This chain's CDR3 is CSARRQGAYEQYF.